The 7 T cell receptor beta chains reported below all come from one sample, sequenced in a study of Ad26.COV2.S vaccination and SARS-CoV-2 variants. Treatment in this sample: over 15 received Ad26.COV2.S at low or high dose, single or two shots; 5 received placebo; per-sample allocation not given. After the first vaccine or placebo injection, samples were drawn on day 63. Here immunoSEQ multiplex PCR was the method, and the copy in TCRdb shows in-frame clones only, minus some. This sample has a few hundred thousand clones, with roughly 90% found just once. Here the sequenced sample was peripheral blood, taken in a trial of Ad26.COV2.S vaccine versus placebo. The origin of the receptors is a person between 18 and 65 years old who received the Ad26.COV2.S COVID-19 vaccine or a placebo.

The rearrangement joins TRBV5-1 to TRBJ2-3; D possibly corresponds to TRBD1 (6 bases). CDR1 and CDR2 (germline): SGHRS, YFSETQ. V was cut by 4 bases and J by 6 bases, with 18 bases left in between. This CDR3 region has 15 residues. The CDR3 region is CASSPATGIRDTQYF. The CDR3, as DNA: TGCGCCAGCAGCCCAGCTACAGGGATCCGGGATACGCAGTATTTT.

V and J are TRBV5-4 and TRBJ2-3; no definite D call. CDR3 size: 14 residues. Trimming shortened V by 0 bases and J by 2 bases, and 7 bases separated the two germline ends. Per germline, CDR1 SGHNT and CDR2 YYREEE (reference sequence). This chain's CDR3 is CASSLAEFTDTQYF. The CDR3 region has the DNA TGTGCCAGCAGCTTGGCCGAGTTCACAGATACGCAGTATTTT.

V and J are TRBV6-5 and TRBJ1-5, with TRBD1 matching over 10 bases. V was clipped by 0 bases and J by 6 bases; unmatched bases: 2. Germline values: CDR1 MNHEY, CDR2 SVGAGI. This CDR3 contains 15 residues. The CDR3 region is CASSYSDRGGQPQHF. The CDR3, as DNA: TGTGCCAGCAGTTACTCGGACAGGGGGGGTCAGCCCCAGCATTTT.

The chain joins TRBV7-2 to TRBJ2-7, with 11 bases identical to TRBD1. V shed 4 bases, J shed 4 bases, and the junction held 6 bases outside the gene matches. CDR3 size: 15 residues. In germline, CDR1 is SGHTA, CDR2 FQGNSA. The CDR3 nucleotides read TGTGCCAGCAGCTCAGGGACAGGGGGTTTTTACGAGCAGTACTTC. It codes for CASSSGTGGFYEQYF.

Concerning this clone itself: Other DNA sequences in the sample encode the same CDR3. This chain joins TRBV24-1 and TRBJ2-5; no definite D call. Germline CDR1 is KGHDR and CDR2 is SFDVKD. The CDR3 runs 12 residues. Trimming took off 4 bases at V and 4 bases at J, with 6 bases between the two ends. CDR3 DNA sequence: TGTGCCACCAGTGACCTCGGAGAGACCCAGTACTTC. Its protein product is CATSDLGETQYF.

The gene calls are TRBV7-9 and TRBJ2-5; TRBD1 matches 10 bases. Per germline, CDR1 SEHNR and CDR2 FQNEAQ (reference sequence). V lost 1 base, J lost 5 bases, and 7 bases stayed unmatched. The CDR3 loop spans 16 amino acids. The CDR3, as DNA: TGTGCCAGCAGCTTAGATAGGACAGGGGGAAGGGAGACCCAGTACTTC. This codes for CASSLDRTGGRETQYF. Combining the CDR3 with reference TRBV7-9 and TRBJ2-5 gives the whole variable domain DTGVSQNPRHKITKRGQNVTFRCDPISEHNRLYWYRQTLGQGPEFLTYFQNEAQLEKSRLLSDRFSAERPKGSFSTLEIQRTEQGDSAMYLCASSLDRTGGRETQYFGPGTRLLVL.

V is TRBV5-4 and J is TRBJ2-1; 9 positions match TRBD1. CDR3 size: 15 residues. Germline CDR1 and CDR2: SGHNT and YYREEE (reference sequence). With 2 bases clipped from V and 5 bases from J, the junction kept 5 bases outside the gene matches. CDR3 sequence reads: CASSFYGTGHNEQFF. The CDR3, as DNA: TGTGCCAGCAGCTTCTATGGGACAGGGCACAATGAGCAGTTCTTC.